This entry lists 32 T cell receptor beta chains sequenced from one sample in a study of cytomegalovirus exposure and HLA in healthy donors. 60 Vbeta and 13 Jbeta primers were used in PCR. Sequencing was performed with immunoSEQ multiplex PCR; in TCRdb, only in-frame clones are kept and a portion is missing. The table records over 150,000 clones, over 65% of them present only once. The sample consisted of PBMCs. Receptor source: a woman between 40 and 55 years old in good health and CMV-seropositive.

This chain links TRBV7-2 with TRBJ2-5, with 10 bases identical to TRBD1. CDR1 SGHTA and CDR2 FQGNSA come from the germline V gene. The V segment lost 4 bases and the J segment 1 base; nucleotides outside the gene matches: 9. The CDR3 sequence is 17 residues long. CDR3: CASSSGPRTGGQETQYF. The CDR3 nucleotides are TGTGCCAGCAGCTCAGGCCCGCGGACAGGGGGCCAAGAGACCCAGTACTTC.

This CDR3 reads CASSPASNQNNEQFF. CDR3 coding DNA: TGTGCCAGCAGTCCCGCAAGCAATCAAAACAATGAGCAGTTCTTC. The rearrangement uses TRBV28 and TRBJ2-1; D gene uncertain. Germline V CDR1 and CDR2: MDHEN, SYDVKM. V was cut by 5 bases and J by 5 bases, with 16 bases left in between. The CDR3 loop spans 15 amino acids. The full variable domain, with the rest looked up from reference TRBV28 and TRBJ2-1, is DVKVTQSSRYLVKRTGEKVFLECVQDMDHENMFWYRQDPGLGLRLIYFSYDVKMKEKGDIPEGYSVSREKKERFSLILESASTNQTSMYLCASSPASNQNNEQFFGPGTRLTVL.

This clone was seen once. V usage is TRBV28 and J usage is TRBJ1-1; weak D call: TRBD1 (6 bases). CDR1 is MDHEN, CDR2 SYDVKM, per germline. Trimming stripped 6 bases from V and 4 bases from J, with 24 bases between. The CDR3 has 17 amino acids. The CDR3 region has the DNA TGTGCCAGCAGCGCATGGCAGGGGCTCCGAGAGGGCACTGAAGCTTTCTTT. This translates into CASSAWQGLREGTEAFF.

The V gene is TRBV19, the J gene TRBJ2-5, with 11 bases fitting TRBD2. Germline V CDR1 and CDR2: LNHDA, SQIVND (reference sequence). With V trimmed by 7 bases and J by 2 bases, 3 bases remained unmatched. The CDR3 spans 14 residues. The CDR3 region is CASTSGGPQETQYF. The CDR3 bases are TGTGCCAGTACTAGCGGGGGGCCACAAGAGACCCAGTACTTC.

There are a few counts of this clone. The chain links TRBV28 to TRBJ2-7; 10 bases align to TRBD2. The CDR3 is 15 residues long. Germline V lookup: CDR1 MDHEN, CDR2 SYDVKM. Trimming at V came to 5 bases and at J to 3 bases, leaving 7 bases not matched to a gene. The CDR3 loop is CASSLRLAGIYEQYF. As DNA, the CDR3 is TGTGCCAGCAGTCTACGACTAGCGGGCATCTACGAGCAGTACTTC.

The chain uses TRBV7-2 and TRBJ1-2; 9 nucleotides agree with TRBD1. The CDR3 is made up of 12 amino acids. Germline V gene sequence: CDR1 SGHTA, CDR2 FQGNSA. J was trimmed by 8 bases and V by 5 bases; bases with no gene match: 3. The DNA of the CDR3 is TGTGCCAGCAGCCTTGGACAGGGGGGCTACACCTTC. It encodes CASSLGQGGYTF.

The V and J genes are TRBV11-1 and TRBJ2-4; 10 positions match TRBD2. V trimming: 1 base; J trimming: 8 bases; junction bases outside the gene matches: 2. Per germline, CDR1 SGHAT and CDR2 FQDESV (reference sequence). The CDR3 covers 14 residues. CDR3: CASSLGLAGDIQYF. The CDR3 DNA reads as TGTGCCAGCAGCTTAGGTCTAGCGGGAGACATTCAGTACTTC.

The chain is built from TRBV27 and TRBJ2-7; tentative D call: TRBD1 (5 bases). Germline lookup yields CDR1 MNHEY and CDR2 SMNVEV (reference sequence). Trimming pared 4 bases from V and 2 bases from J, leaving 12 bases between. The CDR3 spans 14 residues. For the CDR3, the DNA is TGTGCCAGCAGTTCGACCTTACAGGCCTACGAGCAGTACTTC. It encodes CASSSTLQAYEQYF.

The chain joins TRBV7-6 to TRBJ2-2; TRBD1 might be the D (6 bases). Germline lookup yields CDR1 SGHVS and CDR2 FNYEAQ. The length of the CDR3 is 17 residues. Trimming removed 5 bases from V and 1 base from J, with 17 bases in between. The CDR3 DNA reads as TGTGCCAGCAGCAAGGGTGGGGGCGCCAAGAACACCGGGGAGCTGTTTTTT. Its translation is CASSKGGGAKNTGELFF. The full variable domain, rest sourced from reference TRBV7-6 and TRBJ2-2, is GAGVSQSPRYKVTKRGQDVALRCDPISGHVSLYWYRQALGQGPEFLTYFNYEAQQDKSGLPNDRFSAERPEGSISTLTIQRTEQRDSAMYRCASSKGGGAKNTGELFFGEGSRLTVL.

This chain uses TRBV5-1 with TRBJ1-5, with 11 bases identical to TRBD1. The trim removed 3 bases at V and 3 bases at J, leaving 2 bases unmatched. This CDR3 is built from 15 residues. Per germline, CDR1 SGHRS and CDR2 YFSETQ. The CDR3 sequence: CASSWTGGTNQPQHF. The CDR3 DNA sequence: TGCGCCAGCAGCTGGACAGGGGGCACCAATCAGCCCCAGCATTTT.

The genes are TRBV6-5 and TRBJ2-7, with D possibly TRBD1 on 5 matching bases. The CDR3 runs 11 residues. With 8 bases removed from V and 2 bases from J, the gap between germline ends came to 7 bases. Per germline, CDR1 MNHEY and CDR2 SVGAGI. The CDR3 is CASQGAYEQYF. As DNA, the CDR3 is TGTGCCAGCCAAGGGGCCTACGAGCAGTACTTC.

This clone was seen just once. This chain joins TRBV10-1 and TRBJ1-1; TRBD1 matches 7 bases. The junction had 8 bases not matched to a gene; V was cut back by 8 bases and J by 8 bases. The germline V gene encodes CDR1 WNHNN and CDR2 SYGVQD (reference sequence). The length of the CDR3 is 12 residues. The CDR3 reads CASVTGEREAFF. CDR3 DNA sequence: TGCGCCAGCGTTACAGGGGAGAGGGAAGCTTTCTTT.

This clone was counted a few times. CDR3 sequence reads: CASERGKAEAFF. In DNA form, the CDR3 reads TGTGCCAGCGAGCGTGGTAAGGCTGAAGCTTTCTTT. The chain employs TRBV6-1 and TRBJ1-1, with unresolved D. The CDR3 is 12 amino acids. Trimming left V 8 bases short and J 6 bases short, with 13 bases between. Germline V CDR1 and CDR2: MNHNS, SASEGT.

The chain carries TRBV4-3 and TRBJ2-7, with no clear D. This CDR3 spans 14 amino acids. The V gene's germline CDR1 is LGHNA and CDR2 YSLEER. Trimming shortened V by 0 bases and J by 3 bases, and 9 bases separated the two germline ends. The CDR3 DNA sequence: TGCGCCAGCAGCCAAGATCGATCCGGCTACGAGCAGTACTTC. Its translation: CASSQDRSGYEQYF.

The genes are TRBV6-5 and TRBJ1-1, with 11 bases matching TRBD1. The CDR3 spans 13 residues. Per the germline V gene, CDR1 is MNHEY and CDR2 is SVGAGI. V shed 8 bases, J shed 4 bases, and the junction held 3 bases outside the gene matches. CDR3 coding DNA: TGTGCCAGCGGACAGGGGGCAGGCACTGAAGCTTTCTTT. It specifies CASGQGAGTEAFF.

To note about this clone: At one end, the junction sequence differs from germline, possibly due to a read error. The chain joins TRBV15 to TRBJ1-5; tentatively, D is TRBD1 (5 bases). The CDR3 consists of 15 residues. Germline V CDR1 and CDR2: LNHNV, YYDKDF (reference sequence). The chain's CDR3 is CATSRDLTGNQPQNF. The CDR3 DNA sequence: TGTGCCACCAGCAGAGATCTTACAGGCAATCAGCCCCAGAATTTT.

The CDR3 DNA sequence: TGCGCCAGCAGCACCGGCGGGTTTAATGAGCAGTTCTTC. It yields the protein CASSTGGFNEQFF. V gene TRBV5-1 combines with J gene TRBJ2-1; weak D call: TRBD2 (5 bases). V lost 4 bases and J 7 bases, leaving 12 bases between the germline ends. Per the germline V gene, CDR1 is SGHRS and CDR2 is YFSETQ. The CDR3 loop spans 13 amino acids. The whole variable domain, filled in from reference TRBV5-1 and TRBJ2-1, reads KAGVTQTPRYLIKTRGQQVTLSCSPISGHRSVSWYQQTPGQGLQFLFEYFSETQRNKGNFPGRFSGRQFSNSRSEMNVSTLELGDSALYLCASSTGGFNEQFFGPGTRLTVL.

The chain carries TRBV19 and TRBJ1-1, with 7 positions matching TRBD1. CDR1 and CDR2 (germline): LNHDA, SQIVND (reference sequence). The V and J ends lost 4 bases and 6 bases, in that order; junction bases with no gene match: 11. The CDR3 spans 15 residues. CDR3 protein: CASSRRTGPPAEAFF. The CDR3 nucleotides are TGTGCCAGTAGTAGACGGACAGGTCCCCCGGCTGAAGCTTTCTTT.

V usage is TRBV27 and J usage is TRBJ1-5; 12 bases line up with TRBD1. The CDR3 sequence is 17 residues long. V trimming: 5 bases; J trimming: 6 bases; junction bases outside the gene matches: 11. Germline values: CDR1 MNHEY, CDR2 SMNVEV (reference sequence). CDR3 coding DNA: TGTGCCAGCAGTCCCGGGACAGGGGGCCTGGCGCCTCAGCCCCAGCATTTT. It is translated as CASSPGTGGLAPQPQHF.

This clone came up a few times. The gene calls are TRBV9 and TRBJ1-1, with D perhaps TRBD1 (5 bases). The V end was cut by 0 bases, the J end by 10 bases, with 13 bases between. The CDR3 loop spans 13 amino acids. CDR1 and CDR2 (germline): SGDLS, YYNGEE. This chain's CDR3 is CASSVVVGDGAFF. Here the CDR3 DNA reads TGTGCCAGCAGCGTAGTAGTAGGGGATGGAGCTTTCTTT. The variable domain in full, completed from reference TRBV9 and TRBJ1-1, reads DSGVTQTPKHLITATGQRVTLRCSPRSGDLSVYWYQQSLDQGLQFLIQYYNGEERAKGNILERFSAQQFPDLHSELNLSSLELGDSALYFCASSVVVGDGAFFGQGTRLTVV.

The CDR3 sequence: CASSVGLAGGYNEQFF. CDR3 nucleotides: TGCGCCAGCAGCGTGGGACTAGCGGGAGGGTACAATGAGCAGTTCTTC. V usage is TRBV5-1 and J usage is TRBJ2-1; 16 bases fit TRBD2. The CDR3 covers 16 residues. The ends lost 4 bases at V and 4 bases at J; junction bases unmatched: 2. Per germline, CDR1 SGHRS and CDR2 YFSETQ. The full variable domain, with the rest looked up from reference TRBV5-1 and TRBJ2-1, is KAGVTQTPRYLIKTRGQQVTLSCSPISGHRSVSWYQQTPGQGLQFLFEYFSETQRNKGNFPGRFSGRQFSNSRSEMNVSTLELGDSALYLCASSVGLAGGYNEQFFGPGTRLTVL.

The table lists this clone with a few counts. The rearrangement uses TRBV19 and TRBJ2-3; D not certain. The germline V and J ends were trimmed by 1 base and 4 bases, with 6 bases remaining between them. The CDR3 totals 13 residues. CDR1 and CDR2 (germline): LNHDA, SQIVND (reference sequence). The CDR3 sequence: CASSIVPADTQYF. Here the CDR3 DNA reads TGTGCCAGTAGTATAGTTCCGGCAGATACGCAGTATTTT.

The CDR3 here is CASSEGALVEQYF. The CDR3 DNA sequence: TGTGCCAGCAGTGAAGGTGCACTAGTCGAGCAGTACTTC. V usage is TRBV6-1 and J usage is TRBJ2-7; D perhaps matches TRBD2 (5 bases). The CDR3 extends over 13 amino acids. The germline V gene encodes CDR1 MNHNS and CDR2 SASEGT. V was trimmed by 1 base and J by 6 bases, leaving 10 bases between them.

The chain joins TRBV2 to TRBJ2-5; 13 bases map to TRBD2. Germline CDR1 is SNHLY and CDR2 is FYNNEI. The CDR3 covers 15 residues. Trimming removed 5 bases from V and 1 base from J; junction bases left unmatched: 1. The DNA for the CDR3 is TGTGCCAGCAGTTGGACTAGCGGGGGCCAAGAGACCCAGTACTTC. Amino acid sequence: CASSWTSGGQETQYF.

Concerning this clone itself: Distinct nucleotide sequences in the sample also encode this CDR3. This rearrangement joins TRBV7-2 to TRBJ2-3; no reliable D call. The germline CDR1 and CDR2 sequences are SGHTA and FQGNSA. Trimming pared 3 bases from V and 3 bases from J, leaving 4 bases between. This CDR3 is built from 12 residues. The CDR3 sequence: CASSLYTDTQYF. CDR3 DNA sequence: TGTGCCAGCAGCTTGTATACAGATACGCAGTATTTT.

V is TRBV28 and J is TRBJ2-5, with 7 bases fitting TRBD2. Per the germline V gene, CDR1 is MDHEN and CDR2 is SYDVKM. V was clipped by 3 bases and J by 4 bases; unmatched bases: 5. This CDR3 contains 14 residues. CDR3 sequence: CASSFGGSTETQYF. CDR3 DNA: TGTGCCAGCAGTTTCGGCGGGAGCACAGAGACCCAGTACTTC.

The chain carries TRBV10-3 and TRBJ2-7; D is possibly TRBD2 (5 bases). Trimming removed 0 bases at V and 0 bases at J, with 15 bases between. In germline, CDR1 is ENHRY, CDR2 SYGVKD. This CDR3 has 17 residues. Here the CDR3 reads CAISESSTLRGSYEQYF. The CDR3, as DNA: TGTGCCATCAGTGAGTCGAGCACCCTTCGGGGCTCCTACGAGCAGTACTTC.

This clone was picked up a small number of times. The chain carries TRBV18 and TRBJ1-1, with D perhaps matching TRBD1 (5 bases). Germline V lookup: CDR1 KGHSH, CDR2 LQKENI. The ends were cut back, 5 bases at V and 1 base at J, with 11 bases in the middle. This CDR3 contains 14 residues. CDR3 loop: CASSTGHPNTEAFF. The CDR3 bases are TGTGCCAGCTCAACTGGACATCCGAACACTGAAGCTTTCTTT.

This chain joins TRBV5-1 and TRBJ1-1, with TRBD1 matching 7 bases. J was trimmed by 3 bases and V by 3 bases; bases with no gene match: 2. The CDR3 is 13 amino acids. Germline lookup yields CDR1 SGHRS and CDR2 YFSETQ. The CDR3 protein is CASSSTGDTEAFF. CDR3 sequence (DNA): TGCGCCAGCAGCTCCACAGGGGACACTGAAGCTTTCTTT. The full variable domain, in which reference TRBV5-1 and TRBJ1-1 provide the parts outside the CDR3, is KAGVTQTPRYLIKTRGQQVTLSCSPISGHRSVSWYQQTPGQGLQFLFEYFSETQRNKGNFPGRFSGRQFSNSRSEMNVSTLELGDSALYLCASSSTGDTEAFFGQGTRLTVV.

The chain joins TRBV6-6 to TRBJ1-1, with a tentative D call TRBD1 (6 bases). Looked up from germline, CDR1 is MNHNY and CDR2 is SVGAGI (reference sequence). Between the trimmed V and J ends, which lost 5 bases and 4 bases, there was a span of 20 bases. This CDR3 is 16 amino acids long. The CDR3 DNA follows: TGTGCCAGCAGTCCCCAGGTTGGGGGCAGGGGCACTGAAGCTTTCTTT. Residues: CASSPQVGGRGTEAFF.

The chain uses TRBV6-6 and TRBJ2-1; 8 positions match TRBD2. Looked up from germline, CDR1 is MNHNY and CDR2 is SVGAGI (reference sequence). This CDR3 contains 15 residues. J gave up 5 bases and V 1 base, and 4 bases lay outside the gene matches. The CDR3 here is CASSYYAGGHNEQFF. The CDR3, as DNA: TGTGCCAGCAGTTACTATGCGGGGGGACACAATGAGCAGTTCTTC.

This clone appeared a few times. V is TRBV11-3 and J is TRBJ2-7; the D gene is possibly TRBD1 (6 bases). Germline CDR1 is SGHNT and CDR2 is YENEEA. Between the trimmed V and J ends, which lost 4 bases and 2 bases, there was a span of 12 bases. The CDR3 loop spans 14 amino acids. CDR3 coding DNA: TGTGCCAGCAGCTCCAGGGGACGTCCCTACGAGCAGTACTTC. Residues: CASSSRGRPYEQYF.